Shown below are 24 T cell receptor beta chains from a single sample sequenced in a study of blood T cell repertoires in COVID-19 (dated by TCRdb to about 2020). The method behind the library was the immunoSEQ multiplex PCR assay. Sourced from immuneACCESS, this table was stored by TCRdb with only in-frame sequences that have V and J called. A share of the clones is absent; for the studies checked, an unresolved V gene accounts for under half, and the remainder has no known explanation. The sample yields 84,000 or so clones; nearly 90% were counted once. Jointly, the top ten make up about 7% of the sample. Sequenced input: peripheral blood. Source of these receptors: a man aged 65-85 years with acute or convalescent COVID-19.

This clone was detected only once. J is TRBJ2-3 and V is TRBV9, with TRBD1 matching over 8 bases. Per the germline V gene, CDR1 is SGDLS and CDR2 is YYNGEE. V shed 6 bases and J 0 bases; nucleotides not matched to a gene: 3. The CDR3 totals 14 residues. CDR3 nucleotide sequence: TGTGCCAGCAACAGGGGGTTTAGCACAGATACGCAGTATTTT. Translation: CASNRGFSTDTQYF.

A single count supports this clone. The chain joins TRBV5-8 to TRBJ2-6; D may be TRBD1 (5 bases). The ends were cut back, 1 base at V and 0 bases at J, with 14 bases in the middle. The V gene's germline CDR1 is SGHTS and CDR2 YDEGEE. The CDR3 contains 18 residues. This CDR3 reads CASSLFLGPSSGANVLTF. DNA of the CDR3: TGTGCCAGCAGCTTGTTTCTGGGGCCTAGCTCTGGGGCCAACGTCCTGACTTTC.

The J gene is TRBJ2-7, the V gene TRBV12-3 or TRBV12-4, with D possibly TRBD1 on 6 matching bases. The V end lost 2 bases, the J end lost 5 bases, and 10 bases lay between the germline ends. The CDR3 runs to 13 residues. The CDR3: CASSLYGQNEQYF. CDR3 DNA sequence: TGTGCCAGCAGTTTATACGGACAGAACGAGCAGTACTTC.

The table lists this clone with a count of one. The chain combines TRBV10-3 with TRBJ1-2; 9 bases agree with TRBD1. The V and J ends lost 6 bases and 7 bases, in that order; junction bases with no gene match: 3. This CDR3 region has 12 residues. Germline CDR1 reads ENHRY; CDR2 reads SYGVKD. The DNA for the CDR3 is TGTGCCATCAGGGGACAGGGTGGTGGCTACACCTTC. This gives the protein CAIRGQGGGYTF.

The chain uses TRBV5-1 and TRBJ2-2; 7 bases align to TRBD1. Germline V lookup: CDR1 SGHRS, CDR2 YFSETQ. The CDR3 runs to 14 residues. J was trimmed by 6 bases and V by 2 bases; bases with no gene match: 4. The CDR3 bases are TGCGCCAGCAGCTTAAATCAGGGGGCCGGGGAGCTGTTTTTT. This encodes CASSLNQGAGELFF.

The chain couples TRBV5-4 to TRBJ2-1, with D possibly TRBD2 on 5 matching bases. V lost 0 bases, J lost 7 bases, and 11 bases lay in between. The CDR3 length is 14 residues. The germline CDR1 and CDR2 sequences are SGHNT and YYREEE (reference sequence). The CDR3: CASSLGTWPNEQFF. CDR3 sequence (DNA): TGTGCCAGCAGCTTGGGGACTTGGCCGAATGAGCAGTTCTTC. The full variable domain, in which reference TRBV5-4 and TRBJ2-1 provide the parts outside the CDR3, is ETGVTQSPTHLIKTRGQQVTLRCSSQSGHNTVSWYQQALGQGPQFIFQYYREEENGRGNFPPRFSGLQFPNYSSELNVNALELDDSALYLCASSLGTWPNEQFFGPGTRLTVL.

The chain uses TRBV10-3 and TRBJ1-1; a possible D gene is TRBD1 (6 bases). Between the trimmed V and J ends, which lost 3 bases and 0 bases, there was a span of 17 bases. Germline V gives CDR1 ENHRY, CDR2 SYGVKD. There are 17 residues in the CDR3. The chain's CDR3 is CAISDPSGGQMNTEAFF. The CDR3 bases are TGTGCCATCAGTGACCCCTCTGGTGGACAGATGAACACTGAAGCTTTCTTT.

V is TRBV5-5 and J is TRBJ2-2; maybe TRBD1 (5 bases). The germline V gene has CDR1 SGHKS and CDR2 YYEKEE (reference sequence). Trimming removed 4 bases at V and 4 bases at J, with 11 bases between. The CDR3 sequence is 14 residues long. The chain's CDR3 is CASSTLRGTGELFF. Written as DNA, the CDR3 is TGTGCCAGCAGCACCCTTAGGGGCACCGGGGAGCTGTTTTTT.

This chain connects TRBV9 to TRBJ2-1; 7 bases align to TRBD2. Germline CDR1 reads SGDLS; CDR2 reads YYNGEE. J was trimmed by 7 bases and V by 1 base; bases with no gene match: 5. The CDR3 contains 14 residues. The CDR3 region has the DNA TGTGCCAGCAGCGTACTAGCGGAAATAAATGAGCAGTTCTTC. This encodes CASSVLAEINEQFF.

This chain connects TRBV11-3 to TRBJ1-5; tentatively, D is TRBD1 (5 bases). The V end lost 6 bases, the J end lost 6 bases, and 24 bases lay between the germline ends. CDR1 is SGHNT and CDR2 is YENEEA in the germline V gene. This CDR3 has 17 amino acids. Here the CDR3 reads CASSLRGSLFTGQPQHF. Written as DNA, the CDR3 is TGTGCCAGCAGTCTTAGGGGAAGTTTATTTACCGGTCAGCCCCAGCATTTT.

J is TRBJ1-2 and V is TRBV9; D remains unclear. Germline V gene data show CDR1 as SGDLS and CDR2 as YYNGEE. CDR3 length: 14 residues. V dropped 0 bases and J dropped 0 bases, with 6 bases sitting between them. The CDR3 here is CASSVDTSNYGYTF. The DNA of the CDR3 is TGTGCCAGCAGCGTAGACACCTCTAACTATGGCTACACCTTC.

This sequence joins TRBV2 and TRBJ1-5; 7 nucleotides match TRBD1. CDR3 length: 15 residues. The ends lost 7 bases at V and 4 bases at J; junction bases unmatched: 10. Germline V gene sequence: CDR1 SNHLY, CDR2 FYNNEI. CDR3 in amino acids: CASIQERGLNQPQHF. CDR3 DNA: TGTGCCAGCATTCAAGAGAGGGGGCTGAATCAGCCCCAGCATTTT.

The chain joins TRBV5-1 to TRBJ1-6; no clear D. Trimming stripped 7 bases from V and 0 bases from J, with 11 bases between. CDR1 is SGHRS and CDR2 is YFSETQ in the germline V gene. The CDR3 loop spans 15 amino acids. DNA for the CDR3: TGCGCCAGCCGCCCGGAGGGCTCCTATAATTCACCCCTCCACTTT. Its translation: CASRPEGSYNSPLHF.

The V gene is TRBV9, the J gene TRBJ1-1, with 7 bases identical to TRBD1. Germline V CDR1 and CDR2: SGDLS, YYNGEE. The CDR3 extends over 15 amino acids. After removal of 4 bases from V and 1 base from J, the junction contained 7 bases not matched to a gene. The CDR3 spells CASSTGDRANTEAFF. The CDR3, as DNA: TGTGCCAGCAGCACGGGAGACAGGGCGAACACTGAAGCTTTCTTT.

The J gene is TRBJ2-3, the V gene TRBV29-1; 7 nucleotides agree with TRBD1. The V gene end was trimmed by 3 bases and the J gene end by 2 bases; junction bases not matched to a gene: 2. CDR1 SQVTM and CDR2 ANQGSEA come from the germline V gene. This CDR3 is 13 amino acids long. The CDR3: CSVDGTVTDTQYF. The CDR3 DNA follows: TGCAGCGTTGACGGGACAGTCACAGATACGCAGTATTTT.

The chain links TRBV7-2 to TRBJ2-2; TRBD2 aligns across 10 bases. V dropped 3 bases and J dropped 4; count of bases not matched to a gene: 5. Germline values: CDR1 SGHTA, CDR2 FQGNSA. This CDR3 comprises 16 residues. The CDR3 region has the DNA TGTGCCAGCAGCTTGGCCGTAGCGGGGGGCACCGGGGAGCTGTTTTTT. Translation gives CASSLAVAGGTGELFF.

This clone was seen once. The chain combines TRBV24-1 with TRBJ2-5; 13 bases align to TRBD2. The V gene's germline CDR1 is KGHDR and CDR2 SFDVKD. This CDR3 is built from 16 residues. Unmatched junction bases numbered 5, after V lost 4 bases and J lost 4 bases. The CDR3: CATSEGTSGARETQYF. The DNA of the CDR3 is TGTGCCACCAGTGAAGGGACTAGCGGGGCTCGAGAGACCCAGTACTTC.

The chain joins TRBV6-5 to TRBJ2-2; a weak D match, TRBD1 (6 bases). This CDR3 has 14 residues. Germline assignment: CDR1 MNHEY and CDR2 SVGAGI. Between the trimmed V and J ends, which lost 4 bases and 3 bases, there was a span of 9 bases. CDR3 in amino acids: CASSSQGYTGELFF. CDR3 DNA sequence: TGTGCCAGCAGTTCACAGGGATACACCGGGGAGCTGTTTTTT.

The rearrangement uses TRBV5-4 and TRBJ2-5; 8 positions match TRBD2. The CDR3 runs to 13 residues. The germline V gene encodes CDR1 SGHNT and CDR2 YYREEE (reference sequence). Trimming cost V 5 bases and J 5 bases; bases outside gene matches: 5. CDR3 amino acids: CASRAGGVETQYF. CDR3 sequence (DNA): TGTGCCAGCAGGGCGGGGGGCGTGGAGACCCAGTACTTC.

This rearrangement joins TRBV28 to TRBJ2-7; 8 bases align to TRBD2. The trim removed 7 bases at V and 0 bases at J, leaving 14 bases unmatched. The CDR3 spans 17 residues. Looked up from germline, CDR1 is MDHEN and CDR2 is SYDVKM. The DNA of the CDR3 is TGTGCCAGCAACGACTTGGGCGGGAGGTCCACCTCCTACGAGCAGTACTTC. This sequence encodes CASNDLGGRSTSYEQYF. Using reference TRBV28 and TRBJ2-7 for the parts outside the CDR3, the full variable domain is DVKVTQSSRYLVKRTGEKVFLECVQDMDHENMFWYRQDPGLGLRLIYFSYDVKMKEKGDIPEGYSVSREKKERFSLILESASTNQTSMYLCASNDLGGRSTSYEQYFGPGTRLTVT.

The chain couples TRBV9 to TRBJ2-2; D not resolved. There are 15 residues in the CDR3. Germline values: CDR1 SGDLS, CDR2 YYNGEE. V shed 0 bases and J shed 1 base, with 7 bases lying between them. The CDR3 DNA sequence: TGTGCCAGCAGCGTAGATCCTAGGAACACCGGGGAGCTGTTTTTT. Encoded protein: CASSVDPRNTGELFF.

This chain connects TRBV9 to TRBJ2-3, with a possible D match to TRBD1 (5 bases). CDR1 is SGDLS, CDR2 YYNGEE, per germline. Trimming removed 0 bases from V and 4 bases from J, with 12 bases in between. The CDR3 extends over 15 amino acids. CDR3 region: CASSVVGDLADTQYF. CDR3 DNA sequence: TGTGCCAGCAGCGTAGTAGGGGATCTCGCAGATACGCAGTATTTT.

The chain couples TRBV28 to TRBJ1-2, with a weak D call TRBD1 (5 bases). From germline, CDR1 is MDHEN and CDR2 SYDVKM. The CDR3 runs 13 residues. V was trimmed by 6 bases and J by 1 base, leaving 9 bases between them. CDR3 protein: CASSRQNNYGYTF. In DNA form, the CDR3 reads TGTGCCAGCAGCAGACAGAATAACTATGGCTACACCTTC.

The chain employs TRBV30 and TRBJ1-4, with 11 bases lining up with TRBD1. Germline trimming cut 0 bases from V and 8 bases from J; bases unmatched to any gene: 5. The germline V gene has CDR1 GTSNPN and CDR2 SVGIG (reference sequence). The CDR3 covers 15 residues. CDR3 protein: CAWSVSGTGGEKLFF. CDR3 sequence (DNA): TGTGCCTGGAGTGTTTCGGGGACAGGGGGGGAAAAACTGTTTTTT.